This passage covers 22 T cell receptor beta chains from one sample sequenced in a study of blood T cell repertoires in COVID-19. Using immunoSEQ multiplex PCR, the repertoire was profiled, and TCRdb retains in-frame clones only, with some absent. Counted here are under 250,000 clones, around 90% occurring once; the ten biggest clones make up approximately 2.4%. Sequencing input: peripheral blood. The receptor source for this set is a man aged 25 to 40 with COVID-19, enrolled during active disease.

This chain joins TRBV29-1 and TRBJ1-2; D perhaps matches TRBD1 (5 bases). This CDR3 contains 12 residues. Germline V CDR1 and CDR2: SQVTM, ANQGSEA. Trimming removed 0 bases from V and 3 bases from J, with 5 bases in between. Here the CDR3 DNA reads TGCAGCGTTGAAGACAGGGACTATGGCTACACCTTC. As protein: CSVEDRDYGYTF.

CDR3: CSVAWQLATGELFF. The CDR3 DNA reads as TGCAGCGTTGCGTGGCAGTTAGCCACCGGGGAGCTGTTTTTT. The chain employs TRBV29-1 and TRBJ2-2; no clear D gene. V lost 4 bases and J lost 4, with 13 bases in between. This CDR3 contains 14 residues. CDR1 is SQVTM, CDR2 ANQGSEA, per germline.

This clone was seen more than once but under ten times. The same CDR3 is also encoded by other DNA sequences in this sample. The rearrangement links TRBV5-5 to TRBJ2-5; TRBD1 aligns across 8 bases. The germline V gene has CDR1 SGHKS and CDR2 YYEKEE (reference sequence). Trimming took 0 bases from V and 3 from J; bases not matched to a gene: 4. CDR3 length: 15 amino acids. CDR3 bases: TGTGCCAGCAGCTTGGGACCAGGGGGCGAAGAGACCCAGTACTTC. This sequence encodes CASSLGPGGEETQYF.

V is TRBV6-5 and J is TRBJ1-4, with TRBD1 as a possible D gene (5 bases). The CDR3 covers 14 residues. CDR1 is MNHEY, CDR2 SVGAGI, per germline. The V end was cut by 7 bases, the J end by 4 bases, with 13 bases between. CDR3 residues: CASIFSGGNEKLFF. As DNA, the CDR3 is TGTGCCAGCATTTTTAGCGGGGGTAATGAAAAACTGTTTTTT.

The chain joins TRBV3-1 (or the pseudogene TRBV3-2) to TRBJ2-7; D gene uncertain. V was trimmed by 0 bases and J by 1 base, leaving 10 bases between them. The CDR3 covers 15 residues. CDR1 and CDR2 from the germline V gene are LGHDT and YNNKEL (reference sequence). Here the CDR3 DNA reads TGTGCCAGCAGCCAAGATCTAAGTTCTTCCTACGAGCAGTACTTC. Its translation is CASSQDLSSSYEQYF.

The V call is TRBV10-3, the J call TRBJ2-3; 12 positions agree with TRBD2. The CDR3 length is 16 residues. Germline assignment: CDR1 ENHRY and CDR2 SYGVKD. V dropped 10 bases and J dropped 5; count of bases not matched to a gene: 13. CDR3 coding DNA: TGTGCCACCTCCGGGACTAGCGGGTCGATGGGAGATACGCAGTATTTT. Its translation: CATSGTSGSMGDTQYF.

This clone was observed a handful of times. This chain links TRBV28 with TRBJ1-2, with 11 bases aligning to TRBD1. The CDR3 length is 14 residues. Germline V lookup: CDR1 MDHEN, CDR2 SYDVKM. J gave up 9 bases and V 4 bases, and 7 bases lay outside the gene matches. The CDR3 DNA reads as TGTGCCAGCAGTTCAACACGGACAGGGGGCAGCTACACCTTC. Its protein is CASSSTRTGGSYTF.

This rearrangement joins TRBV5-1 to TRBJ1-2; TRBD1 agrees at 7 bases. Trimming removed 4 bases from V and 4 bases from J; junction bases left unmatched: 4. CDR1 and CDR2 (germline): SGHRS, YFSETQ. This CDR3 contains 13 residues. The CDR3 loop is CASSPQGLYGYTF. Here the CDR3 DNA reads TGCGCCAGCAGCCCACAGGGGCTCTATGGCTACACCTTC. Full variable domain (remainder filled in from reference TRBV5-1 and TRBJ1-2): KAGVTQTPRYLIKTRGQQVTLSCSPISGHRSVSWYQQTPGQGLQFLFEYFSETQRNKGNFPGRFSGRQFSNSRSEMNVSTLELGDSALYLCASSPQGLYGYTFGSGTRLTVV.

The CDR3 DNA is TGTGCCTGGAGTGTGTACCGGTACTCTGAAGCTTTCTTT. Amino acids: CAWSVYRYSEAFF. V is TRBV30 and J is TRBJ1-1; D is ambiguous. In germline, CDR1 is GTSNPN, CDR2 SVGIG (reference sequence). This CDR3 comprises 13 residues. V was pared by 0 bases and J by 6 bases, with 11 bases between.

This chain connects TRBV7-3 to TRBJ2-2, with D perhaps TRBD2 (5 bases). Germline V gives CDR1 SGHTA, CDR2 FQGTGA. V lost 5 bases to trimming and J lost 2 bases, with 12 bases between them. The length of the CDR3 is 15 residues. CDR3 residues: CASSLEGLNTGELFF. The CDR3 DNA is TGTGCCAGCAGCCTTGAAGGACTTAACACCGGGGAGCTGTTTTTT.

This clone showed up just once. This chain uses TRBV6-5 with TRBJ1-2; 9 nucleotides agree with TRBD1. Losses at the gene ends were 6 bases for V and 6 bases for J; bases not matched to a gene: 11. Germline CDR1 reads MNHEY; CDR2 reads SVGAGI. The CDR3 runs to 15 residues. CDR3 nucleotides: TGTGCCAGCAGGGGTCAACAGGGGGCCGGGGATGGCTACACCTTC. Translation: CASRGQQGAGDGYTF.

The rearrangement uses TRBV4-2 and TRBJ2-1; 7 positions match TRBD2. The CDR3 covers 16 residues. The V gene end was trimmed by 1 base and the J gene end by 4 bases; junction bases not matched to a gene: 7. The germline V gene encodes CDR1 LGHNA and CDR2 YNFKEQ. The CDR3 protein is CASSQGEGLLYNEQFF. CDR3 nucleotides: TGTGCCAGCAGCCAAGGGGAGGGGCTTTTATACAATGAGCAGTTCTTC.

The genes are TRBV27 and TRBJ1-5; 8 bases are shared with TRBD1. The CDR3 covers 15 residues. Germline V CDR1 and CDR2: MNHEY, SMNVEV (reference sequence). V trimming: 5 bases; J trimming: 6 bases; junction bases outside the gene matches: 9. The CDR3 nucleotides are TGTGCCAGCAGTGGTGACAGGGGTAACGGTCAGCCCCAGCATTTT. Translating gives CASSGDRGNGQPQHF.

This chain joins TRBV7-9 and TRBJ1-2; 10 nucleotides agree with TRBD1. The V segment lost 7 bases and the J segment 0 bases; nucleotides outside the gene matches: 11. CDR1 and CDR2 (germline): SEHNR, FQNEAQ (reference sequence). There are 17 residues in the CDR3. The CDR3 nucleotides read TGTGCCAGCATCGGACTTCGGGACAGGGGCTCTAACTATGGCTACACCTTC. Residues: CASIGLRDRGSNYGYTF.

The chain links TRBV6-6 to TRBJ1-2; D may be TRBD1 (6 bases). The CDR3 consists of 16 residues. Looked up from germline, CDR1 is MNHNY and CDR2 is SVGAGI (reference sequence). V was cut by 4 bases and J by 1 base, with 16 bases left in between. For the CDR3, the DNA is TGTGCCAGCAGTTCTCATCCAGGGGAAAATAACTATGGCTACACCTTC. Protein sequence: CASSSHPGENNYGYTF.

V usage is TRBV28 and J usage is TRBJ2-1; 8 bases align to TRBD2. V was pared by 3 bases and J by 1 base, with 2 bases of the junction left unmatched. Germline V gene lookup returns CDR1 MDHEN and CDR2 SYDVKM. The CDR3 is 15 residues long. The CDR3 sequence is CASSLLAGSYNEQFF. CDR3 coding DNA: TGTGCCAGCAGTTTGCTAGCGGGTTCCTACAATGAGCAGTTCTTC.

This sequence joins TRBV7-9 and TRBJ2-5; 7 bases agree with TRBD2. Germline V lookup: CDR1 SEHNR, CDR2 FQNEAQ (reference sequence). The V segment lost 5 bases and the J segment 2 bases; nucleotides outside the gene matches: 5. The CDR3 is made up of 14 amino acids. The chain's CDR3 is CASSPLAAQETQYF. The DNA for the CDR3 is TGTGCCAGCAGCCCCCTAGCGGCACAAGAGACCCAGTACTTC.

This sequence joins TRBV15 and TRBJ2-4; possible D gene TRBD1, 5 bases. Trimming removed 7 bases from V and 2 bases from J, with 12 bases in between. Germline-derived CDR1 and CDR2 are LNHNV and YYDKDF (reference sequence). The CDR3 has 14 amino acids. CDR3 coding DNA: TGTGCCACCACCCCCGCAGGGTCCAAAAACATTCAGTACTTC. It codes for CATTPAGSKNIQYF.

The CDR3 sequence is CASSPREGPSYEQYF. The CDR3 nucleotides are TGTGCCAGCAGCCCAAGGGAGGGCCCATCCTACGAGCAGTACTTC. The gene calls are TRBV5-4 and TRBJ2-7; TRBD2 matches 7 bases. This CDR3 is 15 amino acids long. The trim removed 4 bases at V and 1 base at J, leaving 8 bases unmatched. CDR1 is SGHNT, CDR2 YYREEE, per germline (reference sequence).

The rearrangement uses TRBV24-1 and TRBJ2-7; no firm D call. Trimming pared 3 bases from V and 2 bases from J, leaving 10 bases between. The CDR3 is 14 residues long. Germline CDR1 and CDR2: KGHDR and SFDVKD. CDR3 residues: CATSDPKHTYEQYF. The CDR3 nucleotides read TGTGCCACCAGTGATCCCAAACACACCTACGAGCAGTACTTC.

The chain combines TRBV30 with TRBJ2-3; tentatively, D is TRBD1 (5 bases). The CDR3 runs 11 residues. The germline V gene has CDR1 GTSNPN and CDR2 SVGIG (reference sequence). Between the trimmed V and J ends, which lost 6 bases and 8 bases, there was a span of 12 bases. The CDR3 DNA follows: TGTGCCTGCACGACAGCCAGTACGCAGTATTTT. Translated: CACTTASTQYF. The variable domain in full, with the rest retrieved from reference TRBV30 and TRBJ2-3, is SQTIHQWPATLVQPVGSPLSLECTVEGTSNPNLYWYRQAAGRGLQLLFYSVGIGQISSEVPQNLSASRPQDRQFILSSKKLLLSDSGFYLCACTTASTQYFGPGTRLTVL.

The rearrangement links TRBV28 to TRBJ1-5, with unresolved D. V was trimmed by 4 bases and J by 1 base, leaving 8 bases between them. Germline CDR1 is MDHEN and CDR2 is SYDVKM. The CDR3 has 14 residues. CDR3 sequence (DNA): TGTGCCAGCAGTTCCCGAGGGAGCAATCAGCCCCAGCATTTT. It is translated as CASSSRGSNQPQHF.